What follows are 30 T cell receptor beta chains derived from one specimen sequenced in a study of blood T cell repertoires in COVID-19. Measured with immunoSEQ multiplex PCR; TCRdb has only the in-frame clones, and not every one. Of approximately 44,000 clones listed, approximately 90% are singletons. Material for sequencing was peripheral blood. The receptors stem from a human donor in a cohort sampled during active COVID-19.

This CDR3 is CASSDGRHRETQYF. CDR3 DNA sequence: TGTGCCAGCAGTGATGGTAGACATCGAGAGACCCAGTACTTC. The rearrangement uses TRBV2 and TRBJ2-5, with no clear D. V lost 3 bases and J 4 bases, leaving 12 bases between the germline ends. CDR3 size: 14 residues. Germline V gives CDR1 SNHLY, CDR2 FYNNEI.

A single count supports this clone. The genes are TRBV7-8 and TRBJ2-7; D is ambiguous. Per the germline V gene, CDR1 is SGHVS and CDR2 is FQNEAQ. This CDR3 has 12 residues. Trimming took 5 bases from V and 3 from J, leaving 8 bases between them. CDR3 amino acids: CASSRPGYEQYF. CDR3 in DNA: TGTGCCAGCAGCCGGCCGGGCTACGAGCAGTACTTC.

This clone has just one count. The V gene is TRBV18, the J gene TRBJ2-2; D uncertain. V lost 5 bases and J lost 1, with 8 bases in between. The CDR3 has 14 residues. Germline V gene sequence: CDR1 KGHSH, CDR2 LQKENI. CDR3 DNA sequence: TGTGCCAGCTCAGCAGATTTGAACACCGGGGAGCTGTTTTTT. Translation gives CASSADLNTGELFF.

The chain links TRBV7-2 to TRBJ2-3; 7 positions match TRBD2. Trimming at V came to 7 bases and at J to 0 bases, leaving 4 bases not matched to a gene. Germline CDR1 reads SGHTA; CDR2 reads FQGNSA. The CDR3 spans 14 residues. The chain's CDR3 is CASNRRGSTDTQYF. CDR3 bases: TGTGCCAGCAACCGGCGGGGGAGCACAGATACGCAGTATTTT.

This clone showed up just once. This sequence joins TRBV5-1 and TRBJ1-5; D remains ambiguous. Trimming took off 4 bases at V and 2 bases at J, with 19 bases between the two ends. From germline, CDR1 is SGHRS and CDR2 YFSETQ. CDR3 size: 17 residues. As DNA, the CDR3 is TGCGCCAGCAGCCCCCCGATCGGACTAGGTGGCAATCAGCCCCAGCATTTT. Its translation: CASSPPIGLGGNQPQHF. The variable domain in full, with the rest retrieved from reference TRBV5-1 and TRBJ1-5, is KAGVTQTPRYLIKTRGQQVTLSCSPISGHRSVSWYQQTPGQGLQFLFEYFSETQRNKGNFPGRFSGRQFSNSRSEMNVSTLELGDSALYLCASSPPIGLGGNQPQHFGDGTRLSIL.

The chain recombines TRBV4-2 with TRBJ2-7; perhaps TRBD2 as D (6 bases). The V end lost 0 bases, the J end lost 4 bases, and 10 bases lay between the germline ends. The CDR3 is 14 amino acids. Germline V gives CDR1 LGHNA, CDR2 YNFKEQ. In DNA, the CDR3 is TGTGCCAGCAGCCAAGATTGGGGGGATTACGAGCAGTACTTC. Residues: CASSQDWGDYEQYF.

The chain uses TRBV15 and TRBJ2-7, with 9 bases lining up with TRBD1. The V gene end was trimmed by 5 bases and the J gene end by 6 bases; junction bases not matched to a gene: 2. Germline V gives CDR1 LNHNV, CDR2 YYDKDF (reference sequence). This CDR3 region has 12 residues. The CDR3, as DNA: TGTGCCACCAGCCCGGACAGGGGCGAGCAGTACTTC. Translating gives CATSPDRGEQYF.

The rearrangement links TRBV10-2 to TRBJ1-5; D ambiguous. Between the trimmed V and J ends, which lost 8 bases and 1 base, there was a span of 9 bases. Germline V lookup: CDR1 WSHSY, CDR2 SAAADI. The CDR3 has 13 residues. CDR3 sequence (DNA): TGCGCCAGCGGTAGTTTCAGCAATCAGCCCCAGCATTTT. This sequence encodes CASGSFSNQPQHF.

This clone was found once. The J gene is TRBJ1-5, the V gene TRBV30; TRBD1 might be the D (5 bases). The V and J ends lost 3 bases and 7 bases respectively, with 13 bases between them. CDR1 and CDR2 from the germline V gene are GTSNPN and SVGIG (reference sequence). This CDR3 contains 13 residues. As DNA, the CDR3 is TGTGCCTGGAGGCCAGGGCCCGGGCAGCCCCAGCATTTT. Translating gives CAWRPGPGQPQHF.

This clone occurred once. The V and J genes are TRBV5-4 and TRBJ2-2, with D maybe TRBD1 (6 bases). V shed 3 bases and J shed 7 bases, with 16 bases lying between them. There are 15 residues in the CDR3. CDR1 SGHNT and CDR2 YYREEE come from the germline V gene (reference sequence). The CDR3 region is CASSSYRVSGGELFF. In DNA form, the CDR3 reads TGTGCCAGCAGCTCATACAGGGTGTCGGGCGGGGAGCTGTTTTTT.

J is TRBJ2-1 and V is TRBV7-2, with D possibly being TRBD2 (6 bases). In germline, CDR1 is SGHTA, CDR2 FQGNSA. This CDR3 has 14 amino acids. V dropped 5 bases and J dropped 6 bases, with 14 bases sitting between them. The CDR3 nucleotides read TGTGCCAGCAGCCCCGAGCGGGCCTCCAATGAGCAGTTCTTC. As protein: CASSPERASNEQFF.

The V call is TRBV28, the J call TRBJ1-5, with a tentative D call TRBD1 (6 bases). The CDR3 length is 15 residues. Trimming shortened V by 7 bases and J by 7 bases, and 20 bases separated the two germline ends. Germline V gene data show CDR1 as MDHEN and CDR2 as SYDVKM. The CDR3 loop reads CASTPGGGRGQPQHF. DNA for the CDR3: TGTGCCAGCACCCCCGGGGGGGGGCGAGGGCAGCCCCAGCATTTT.

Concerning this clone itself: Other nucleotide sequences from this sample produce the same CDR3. CDR3 residues: CASSFDRGSYNEQFF. The CDR3 DNA sequence: TGTGCCAGCAGCTTTGATCGCGGTTCCTACAATGAGCAGTTCTTC. The gene calls are TRBV7-2 and TRBJ2-1; D is unresolved. This CDR3 has 15 amino acids. The V gene's germline CDR1 is SGHTA and CDR2 FQGNSA. The ends were cut back, 3 bases at V and 1 base at J, with 10 bases in the middle.

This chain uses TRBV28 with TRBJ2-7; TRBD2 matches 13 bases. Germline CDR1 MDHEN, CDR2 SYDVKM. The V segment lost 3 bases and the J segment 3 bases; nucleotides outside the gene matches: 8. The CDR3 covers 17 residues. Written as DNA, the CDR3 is TGTGCCAGCAGTTTTGGACTAGCGGGAGCCCTCTTCTACGAGCAGTACTTC. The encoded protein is CASSFGLAGALFYEQYF. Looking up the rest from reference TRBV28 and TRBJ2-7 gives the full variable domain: DVKVTQSSRYLVKRTGEKVFLECVQDMDHENMFWYRQDPGLGLRLIYFSYDVKMKEKGDIPEGYSVSREKKERFSLILESASTNQTSMYLCASSFGLAGALFYEQYFGPGTRLTVT.

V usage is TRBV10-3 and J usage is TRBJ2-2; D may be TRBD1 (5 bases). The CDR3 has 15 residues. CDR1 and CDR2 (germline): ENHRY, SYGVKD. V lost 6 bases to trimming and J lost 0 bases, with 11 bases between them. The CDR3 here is CAISPDKSNTGELFF. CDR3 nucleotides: TGTGCCATCAGCCCGGACAAATCGAACACCGGGGAGCTGTTTTTT.

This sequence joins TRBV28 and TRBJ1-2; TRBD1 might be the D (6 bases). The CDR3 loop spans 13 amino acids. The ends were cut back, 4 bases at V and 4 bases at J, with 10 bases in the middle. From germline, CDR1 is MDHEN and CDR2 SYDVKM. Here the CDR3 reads CASSSGQIYGYTF. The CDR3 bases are TGTGCCAGCAGTTCGGGACAAATCTATGGCTACACCTTC.

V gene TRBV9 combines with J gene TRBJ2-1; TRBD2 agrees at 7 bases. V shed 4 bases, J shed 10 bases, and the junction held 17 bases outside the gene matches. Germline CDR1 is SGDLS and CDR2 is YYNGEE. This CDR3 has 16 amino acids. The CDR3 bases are TGTGCCAGCAGCCCCTCAGGAAGCGGGGCCTTCTCAGAGCAGTTCTTC. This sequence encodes CASSPSGSGAFSEQFF.

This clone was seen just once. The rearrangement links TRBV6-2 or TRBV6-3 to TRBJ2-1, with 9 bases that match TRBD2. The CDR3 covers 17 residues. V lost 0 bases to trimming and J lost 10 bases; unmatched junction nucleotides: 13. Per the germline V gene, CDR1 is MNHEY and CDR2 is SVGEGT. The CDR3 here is CASSYSSSGIPRTEQFF. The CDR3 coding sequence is TGTGCCAGCAGTTACTCCTCTAGCGGGATCCCTCGCACAGAGCAGTTCTTC.

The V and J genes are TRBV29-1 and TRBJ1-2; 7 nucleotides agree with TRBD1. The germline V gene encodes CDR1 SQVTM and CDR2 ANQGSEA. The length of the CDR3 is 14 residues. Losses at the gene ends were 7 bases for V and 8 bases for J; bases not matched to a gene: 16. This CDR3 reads CSAVGIGGVRGYTF. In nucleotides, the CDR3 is TGCAGCGCCGTGGGGATAGGGGGCGTGAGAGGCTACACCTTC.

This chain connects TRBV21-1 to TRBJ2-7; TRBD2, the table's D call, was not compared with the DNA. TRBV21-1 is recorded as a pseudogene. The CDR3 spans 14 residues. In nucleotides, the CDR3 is TGTGCCAGCAGACACTTGATGCGGGGGAACGAGCAGTACTTC. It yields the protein CASRHLMRGNEQYF.

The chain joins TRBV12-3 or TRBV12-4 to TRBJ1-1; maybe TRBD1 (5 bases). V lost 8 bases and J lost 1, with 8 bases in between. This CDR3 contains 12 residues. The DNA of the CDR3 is TGTGCCAGCGGGGGAGGGAACACTGAAGCTTTCTTT. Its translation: CASGGGNTEAFF.

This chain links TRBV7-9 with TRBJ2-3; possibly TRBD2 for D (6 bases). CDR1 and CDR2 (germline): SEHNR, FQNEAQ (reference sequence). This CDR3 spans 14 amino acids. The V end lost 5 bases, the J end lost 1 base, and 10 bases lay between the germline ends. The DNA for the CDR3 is TGTGCCAGCAGCCGGGACTCCGGCACAGATACGCAGTATTTT. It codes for CASSRDSGTDTQYF.

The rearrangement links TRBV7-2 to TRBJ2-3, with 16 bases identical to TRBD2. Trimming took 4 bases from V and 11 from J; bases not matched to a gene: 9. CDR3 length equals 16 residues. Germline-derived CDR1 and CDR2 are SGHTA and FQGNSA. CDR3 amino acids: CASSSRGLAGGPKQYF. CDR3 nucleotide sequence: TGTGCCAGCAGCTCTAGGGGACTAGCGGGAGGGCCTAAGCAGTATTTT.

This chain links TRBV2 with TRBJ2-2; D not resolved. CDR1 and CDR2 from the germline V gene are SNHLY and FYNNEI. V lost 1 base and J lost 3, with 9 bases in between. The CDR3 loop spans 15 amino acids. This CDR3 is CASSEVGPDTGELFF. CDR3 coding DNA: TGTGCCAGCAGTGAAGTTGGCCCCGACACCGGGGAGCTGTTTTTT.

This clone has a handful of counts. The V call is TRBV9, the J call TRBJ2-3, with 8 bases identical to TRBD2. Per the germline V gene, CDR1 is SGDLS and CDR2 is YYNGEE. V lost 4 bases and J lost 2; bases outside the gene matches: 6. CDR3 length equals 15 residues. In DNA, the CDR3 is TGTGCCAGCAGCCCGACCGGGAGGGTCACAGATACGCAGTATTTT. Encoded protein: CASSPTGRVTDTQYF.

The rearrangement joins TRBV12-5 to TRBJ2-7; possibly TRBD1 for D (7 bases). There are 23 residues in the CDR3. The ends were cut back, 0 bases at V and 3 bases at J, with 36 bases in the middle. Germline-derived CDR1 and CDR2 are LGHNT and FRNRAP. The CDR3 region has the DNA TGTGCTAGTGGTTTGGTACTAGGGGGCGCGGGGCGTATGGACAGCAAGAGTTTCTACGAGCAGTACTTC. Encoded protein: CASGLVLGGAGRMDSKSFYEQYF.

CDR3 loop: CASSERTAIGSPLHF. The CDR3 nucleotides are TGTGCCAGCAGTGAAAGGACAGCCATAGGTTCACCCCTCCACTTT. The chain is built from TRBV6-1 and TRBJ1-6; D is possibly TRBD1 (6 bases). Germline V gene sequence: CDR1 MNHNS, CDR2 SASEGT. The CDR3 contains 15 residues. V lost 2 bases, J lost 9 bases, and 14 bases lay in between.

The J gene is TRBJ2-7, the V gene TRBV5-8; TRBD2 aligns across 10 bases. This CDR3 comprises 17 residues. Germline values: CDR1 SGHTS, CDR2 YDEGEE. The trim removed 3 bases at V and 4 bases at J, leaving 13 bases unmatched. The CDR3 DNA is TGTGCCAGCAGCTCATTCGAGGCTAGCGGGAGCCTTTACGAGCAGTACTTC. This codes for CASSSFEASGSLYEQYF. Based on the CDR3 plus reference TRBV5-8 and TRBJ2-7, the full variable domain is EAGVTQSPTHLIKTRGQQATLRCSPISGHTSVYWYQQALGLGLQFLLWYDEGEERNRGNFPPRFSGRQFPNYSSELNVNALELEDSALYLCASSSFEASGSLYEQYFGPGTRLTVT.

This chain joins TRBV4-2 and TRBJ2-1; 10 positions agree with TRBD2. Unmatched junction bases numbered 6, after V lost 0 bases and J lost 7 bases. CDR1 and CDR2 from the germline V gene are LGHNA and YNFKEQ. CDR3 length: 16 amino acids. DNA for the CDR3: TGTGCCAGCAGCCAAGATGCTAGCGGGAGAAGGAATGAGCAGTTCTTC. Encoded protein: CASSQDASGRRNEQFF.

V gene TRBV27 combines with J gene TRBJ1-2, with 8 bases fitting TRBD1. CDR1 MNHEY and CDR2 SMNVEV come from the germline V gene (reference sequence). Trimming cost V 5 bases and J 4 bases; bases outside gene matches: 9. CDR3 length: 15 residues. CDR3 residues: CASSGNWDRPYGYTF. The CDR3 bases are TGTGCCAGCAGTGGAAACTGGGACAGGCCCTATGGCTACACCTTC.